This T cell receptor beta chain was observed in a study of T-cell memory formation after mild COVID-19. As for the study in general: There were largely donor-specific TCR clusters. Findings and caveats of the study: Among clones peaking at day 37 in the second wave, SARS-CoV-2 specificity remained unconfirmed. CD4+ contracting clones were found mainly in CM and EM, and CD8+ ones in EMRA. Clones contracting over day 15 to 85 were CD4/CD8 balanced, with later expanders leaning CD4+.

The CDR3 sequence is 16 residues long. Germline CDR1 is SGHTA and CDR2 is FQGNSA. Trimming shortened V by 2 bases and J by 2 bases, and 14 bases separated the two germline ends. In TCRdb, the 5' RACE reads were re-called with MiXCR into one record per CDR3 protein. Of 560,000 or so distinct CDR3 sequences in the sample, around a sixth were seen once. This clonotype was seen a handful of times. The antigen is unknown. The sample comprised PBMCs or a T cell subset sorted from them (not recorded which). The chain employs TRBV7-2 and TRBJ2-3; TRBD2 might be the D (7 bases). The origin of this receptor is an adult woman who had mild COVID-19 (a few samples of this study predate the infection). Cell type and time point are not known. DNA for the CDR3: TGTGCCAGCAGCTTATTCGGGGGGCTGATCACAGATACGCAGTATTTT. It is translated as CASSLFGGLITDTQYF.